One sample yielded the 14 T cell receptor beta chains listed below, sequenced in a study of neurological immune-mediated disorders. TCRdb re-analysed the 5' RACE reads in MiXCR, keeping a single row per CDR3 protein. This repertoire shows approximately 30,000 distinct CDR3 sequences, about 4.1% found once; its top ten account for 20% to 30%. The sequenced material came from CD4+ T cells from blood. Receptors originate from a woman aged 35 to 49 in good health.

This clonotype showed up many times. The gene calls are TRBV10-3 and TRBJ2-7; no firm D call. There are 13 residues in the CDR3. V lost 8 bases and J 7 bases, leaving 18 bases between the germline ends. Germline-derived CDR1 and CDR2 are ENHRY and SYGVKD. The CDR3 loop reads CAISSGVGREQYF. The CDR3 DNA is TGTGCCATCTCTTCAGGAGTCGGTCGGGAGCAGTACTTC.

This clonotype was detected ten times or more. The genes are TRBV28 and TRBJ2-3; D perhaps matches TRBD1 (5 bases). The CDR3 runs to 13 residues. Trimming shortened V by 8 bases and J by 2 bases, and 11 bases separated the two germline ends. Looked up from germline, CDR1 is MDHEN and CDR2 is SYDVKM. The CDR3 loop reads CASGNRNTDTQYF. As DNA, the CDR3 is TGTGCCAGCGGAAACAGGAACACAGATACGCAGTATTTT.

This clonotype has ten or more counts. The gene calls are TRBV5-1 and TRBJ2-1, with 9 bases aligning to TRBD1. Germline CDR1 and CDR2: SGHRS and YFSETQ. Trimming at V came to 9 bases and at J to 5 bases, leaving 9 bases not matched to a gene. CDR3 length equals 14 residues. As DNA, the CDR3 is TGCGCCACAAATACAGGGGGCGCGGACAATGAGCAGTTCTTC. Protein product: CATNTGGADNEQFF.

The table lists this clonotype with a few counts. The gene calls are TRBV3-1 and TRBJ2-3; D not resolved. CDR1 and CDR2 from the germline V gene are LGHDT and YNNKEL (reference sequence). This CDR3 spans 14 amino acids. Trimming stripped 2 bases from V and 6 bases from J, with 12 bases between. The CDR3 DNA reads as TGTGCCAGCAGCCAAATTTCCTTCGGGGATACGCAGTATTTT. This sequence encodes CASSQISFGDTQYF.

In its sample, this clonotype was seen many times. J is TRBJ2-2 and V is TRBV15; 7 bases align to TRBD1. Per germline, CDR1 LNHNV and CDR2 YYDKDF (reference sequence). The CDR3 runs 14 residues. The V gene end was trimmed by 5 bases and the J gene end by 5 bases; junction bases not matched to a gene: 5. The CDR3 sequence: CATSPDRVTGELFF. CDR3 in DNA: TGTGCCACCAGCCCAGACAGGGTGACCGGGGAGCTGTTTTTT.

This clonotype was picked up many times. The chain recombines TRBV20-1 with TRBJ2-1; maybe TRBD2 (6 bases). V lost 5 bases and J 1 base, leaving 15 bases between the germline ends. Germline values: CDR1 DFQATT, CDR2 SNEGSKA (reference sequence). This CDR3 has 15 residues. Written as DNA, the CDR3 is TGCAGTGCTTCCCGGAGGGCCGCTTCCTACAATGAGCAGTTCTTC. It yields the protein CSASRRAASYNEQFF.

This clonotype occurred many times. This chain links TRBV25-1 with TRBJ2-1, with a weak D call TRBD1 (6 bases). CDR1 MGHDK and CDR2 SYGVNS come from the germline V gene. This CDR3 has 15 residues. V shed 6 bases and J shed 6 bases, with 18 bases lying between them. The CDR3, as DNA: TGTGCCAGCAGCGCCGGTTGGGACACGTTCAATGAGCAGTTCTTC. Amino acid sequence: CASSAGWDTFNEQFF.

This clonotype was detected many times. V usage is TRBV3-1 and J usage is TRBJ2-7; no definite D call. From germline, CDR1 is LGHDT and CDR2 YNNKEL (reference sequence). Trimming removed 4 bases at V and 0 bases at J, with 4 bases between. This CDR3 is built from 12 residues. The CDR3 spells CASSRTSYEQYF. CDR3 sequence (DNA): TGTGCCAGCAGCCGAACCTCCTACGAGCAGTACTTC.

This clonotype was picked up many times. CDR3: CSANRGAYGYTF. The CDR3 DNA reads TGCAGTGCGAACAGGGGTGCCTATGGCTACACCTTC. The V gene is TRBV20-1, the J gene TRBJ1-2, with TRBD1 matching over 7 bases. This CDR3 is built from 12 residues. Germline trimming cut 6 bases from V and 4 bases from J; bases unmatched to any gene: 5. In germline, CDR1 is DFQATT, CDR2 SNEGSKA (reference sequence).

This clonotype has at least ten counts. The chain is built from TRBV5-1 and TRBJ2-1, with 8 bases matching TRBD1. The CDR3 spans 16 residues. Germline V gene lookup returns CDR1 SGHRS and CDR2 YFSETQ. V was pared by 3 bases and J by 0 bases, with 5 bases of the junction left unmatched. CDR3 sequence: CASSSGTGNSYNEQFF. The CDR3 nucleotides read TGCGCCAGCAGCTCCGGGACAGGTAACTCCTACAATGAGCAGTTCTTC.

Ten or more counts support this clonotype. The gene calls are TRBV7-6 and TRBJ2-1; 11 bases fit TRBD2. CDR3 size: 14 residues. Trimming took 6 bases from V and 7 from J; bases not matched to a gene: 5. Per germline, CDR1 SGHVS and CDR2 FNYEAQ. Written as DNA, the CDR3 is TGTGCCAGCAGTCGTAGCGGGGGGGGGAATGAGCAGTTCTTC. Residues: CASSRSGGGNEQFF.

This clonotype was recorded many times. The V and J genes are TRBV12-3 or TRBV12-4 and TRBJ2-7, with D unclear. V lost 6 bases and J 6 bases, leaving 9 bases between the germline ends. The CDR3 consists of 11 residues. The CDR3 DNA reads TGTGCCAGCAGATCGGCCTTCGAGCAGTACTTC. It is translated as CASRSAFEQYF.

This chain uses TRBV4-1 with TRBJ2-4, with D unclear. Germline CDR1 is MGHRA and CDR2 is YSYEKL. V was cut by 0 bases and J by 1 base, with 7 bases left in between. This CDR3 is 15 amino acids long. The CDR3 here is CASSQEGTAKNIQYF. The DNA for the CDR3 is TGCGCCAGCAGCCAAGAGGGCACCGCCAAAAACATTCAGTACTTC.

At least ten counts were recorded for this clonotype. The V gene is TRBV20-1, the J gene TRBJ2-3, with 7 bases fitting TRBD2. Germline V gene lookup returns CDR1 DFQATT and CDR2 SNEGSKA (reference sequence). CDR3 length: 16 amino acids. The V and J ends lost 3 bases and 1 base, in that order; junction bases with no gene match: 10. CDR3 DNA: TGCAGTGCTAGTGCCCTGGGACTACCGGGCACAGATACGCAGTATTTT. Its translation is CSASALGLPGTDTQYF.